This record looks at one T cell receptor (beta chain) sequence and its context. Its antigen is undetermined. Data came from immunoSEQ multiplex PCR; TCRdb stores just in-frame clones and leaves some out. The table lists about 15,000 clones, 65% to 85% of them singletons. Relapse after autologous stem cell transplantation occurred in every patient, and brentuximab vedotin exposure varied. The data stem from a study of PD-1 blockade in classical Hodgkin lymphoma. Study-level findings and limits: While CD8+ TCR diversity did not rise significantly by C4D1, CD4+ TCR diversity did. Possibly reflecting disease activity or prior therapy, repertoire differences have causes that remain undefined. As was reported, newly diagnosed patients showed lower baseline TCR diversity than healthy donors did.

The receptor comes from a human donor with classical Hodgkin lymphoma. The material sequenced was peripheral blood mononuclear cells (PBMCs), taken before the second cycle of nivolumab.

The CDR3 spells CASRGGPEAFF. The CDR3 nucleotides read TGCGCCAGCAGGGGGGGCCCTGAAGCTTTCTTT. This rearrangement joins TRBV5-1 to TRBJ1-1, with D possibly TRBD1 on 6 matching bases. CDR3 length: 11 residues. Germline V lookup: CDR1 SGHRS, CDR2 YFSETQ. V lost 5 bases to trimming and J lost 6 bases, with 8 bases between them.